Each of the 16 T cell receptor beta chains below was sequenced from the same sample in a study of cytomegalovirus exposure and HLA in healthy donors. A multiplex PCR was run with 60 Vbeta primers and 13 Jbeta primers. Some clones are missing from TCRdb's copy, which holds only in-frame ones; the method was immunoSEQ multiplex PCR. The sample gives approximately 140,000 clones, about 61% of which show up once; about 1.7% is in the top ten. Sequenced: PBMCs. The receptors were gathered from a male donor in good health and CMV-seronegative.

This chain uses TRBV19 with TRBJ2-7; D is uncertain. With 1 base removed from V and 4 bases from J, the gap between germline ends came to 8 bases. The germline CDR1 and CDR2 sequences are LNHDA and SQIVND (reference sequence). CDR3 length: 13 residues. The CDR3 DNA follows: TGTGCCAGTAGTATAGGGCTGACTTACGAGCAGTACTTC. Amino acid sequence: CASSIGLTYEQYF.

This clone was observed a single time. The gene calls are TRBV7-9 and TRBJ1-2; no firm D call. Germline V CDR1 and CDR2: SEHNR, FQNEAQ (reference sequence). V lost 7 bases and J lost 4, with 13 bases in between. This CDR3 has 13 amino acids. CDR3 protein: CASNPQLLYGYTF. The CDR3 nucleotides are TGTGCCAGCAACCCACAGCTACTCTATGGCTACACCTTC.

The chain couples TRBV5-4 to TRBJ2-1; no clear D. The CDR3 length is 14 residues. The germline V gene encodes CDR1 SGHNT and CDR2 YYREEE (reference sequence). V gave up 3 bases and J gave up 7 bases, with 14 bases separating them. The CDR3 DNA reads TGTGCCAGCAGCTATTCGGGTAGGCGGAATGAGCAGTTCTTC. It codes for CASSYSGRRNEQFF.

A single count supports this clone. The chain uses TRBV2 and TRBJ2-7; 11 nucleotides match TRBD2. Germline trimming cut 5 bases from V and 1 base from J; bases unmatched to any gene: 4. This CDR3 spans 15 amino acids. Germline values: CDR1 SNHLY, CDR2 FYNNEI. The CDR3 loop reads CASSKLAGESYEQYF. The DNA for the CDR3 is TGTGCCAGCAGTAAACTAGCGGGGGAATCCTACGAGCAGTACTTC.

The CDR3 nucleotides are TGTGCCAGCAGCCCCCGGATAGCGGGGGGGGAGACCCAGTACTTC. Translating gives CASSPRIAGGETQYF. The chain joins TRBV5-4 to TRBJ2-5; 11 bases agree with TRBD2. Per germline, CDR1 SGHNT and CDR2 YYREEE (reference sequence). The V gene end was trimmed by 4 bases and the J gene end by 5 bases; junction bases not matched to a gene: 7. The CDR3 covers 15 residues.

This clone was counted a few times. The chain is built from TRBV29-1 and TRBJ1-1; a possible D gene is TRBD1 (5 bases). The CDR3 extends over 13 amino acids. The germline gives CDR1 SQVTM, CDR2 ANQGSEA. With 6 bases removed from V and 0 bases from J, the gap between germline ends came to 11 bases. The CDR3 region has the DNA TGCAGCGTCAGGGTGGCCATGAACACTGAAGCTTTCTTT. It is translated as CSVRVAMNTEAFF.

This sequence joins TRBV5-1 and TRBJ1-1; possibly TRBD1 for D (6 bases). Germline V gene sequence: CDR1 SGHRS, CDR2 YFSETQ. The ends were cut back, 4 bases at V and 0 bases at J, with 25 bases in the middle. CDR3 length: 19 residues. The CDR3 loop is CASSRSPETGLFMNTEAFF. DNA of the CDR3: TGCGCCAGCAGCCGTTCCCCCGAGACAGGTTTGTTCATGAACACTGAAGCTTTCTTT. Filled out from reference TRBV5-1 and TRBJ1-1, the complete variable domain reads KAGVTQTPRYLIKTRGQQVTLSCSPISGHRSVSWYQQTPGQGLQFLFEYFSETQRNKGNFPGRFSGRQFSNSRSEMNVSTLELGDSALYLCASSRSPETGLFMNTEAFFGQGTRLTVV.

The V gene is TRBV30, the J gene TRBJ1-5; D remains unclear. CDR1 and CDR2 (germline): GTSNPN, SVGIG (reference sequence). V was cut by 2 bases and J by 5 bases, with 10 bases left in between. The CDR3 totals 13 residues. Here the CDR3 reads CAWSLGDDQPQHF. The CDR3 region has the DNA TGTGCCTGGAGTCTAGGCGATGATCAGCCCCAGCATTTT. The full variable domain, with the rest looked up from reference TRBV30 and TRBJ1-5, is SQTIHQWPATLVQPVGSPLSLECTVEGTSNPNLYWYRQAAGRGLQLLFYSVGIGQISSEVPQNLSASRPQDRQFILSSKKLLLSDSGFYLCAWSLGDDQPQHFGDGTRLSIL.

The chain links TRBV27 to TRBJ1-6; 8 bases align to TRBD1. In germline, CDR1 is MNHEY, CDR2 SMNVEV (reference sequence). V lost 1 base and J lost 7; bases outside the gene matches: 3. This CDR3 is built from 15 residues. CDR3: CASSLLDRGNSPLHF. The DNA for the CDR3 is TGTGCCAGCAGTTTATTAGACAGGGGAAATTCACCCCTCCACTTT.

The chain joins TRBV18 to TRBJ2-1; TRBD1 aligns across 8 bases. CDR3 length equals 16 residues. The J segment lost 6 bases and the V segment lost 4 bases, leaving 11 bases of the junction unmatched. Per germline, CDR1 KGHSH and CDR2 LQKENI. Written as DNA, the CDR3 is TGTGCCAGCTCACACAACCCGATTACAGGGGGCAATGAGCAGTTCTTC. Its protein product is CASSHNPITGGNEQFF.

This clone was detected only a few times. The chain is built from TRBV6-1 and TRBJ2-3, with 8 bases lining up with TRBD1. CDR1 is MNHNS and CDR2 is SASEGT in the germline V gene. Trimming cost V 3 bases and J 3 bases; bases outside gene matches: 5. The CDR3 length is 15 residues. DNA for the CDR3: TGTGCCAGCAGTGACTTGGACAGGGTTACAGATACGCAGTATTTT. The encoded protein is CASSDLDRVTDTQYF.

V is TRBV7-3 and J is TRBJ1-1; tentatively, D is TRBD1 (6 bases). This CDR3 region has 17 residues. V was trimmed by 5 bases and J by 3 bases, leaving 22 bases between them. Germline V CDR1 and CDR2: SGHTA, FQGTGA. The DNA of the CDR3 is TGTGCCAGCAGCCTAATCGGGGGGCCTCCTCGGGACACTGAAGCTTTCTTT. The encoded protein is CASSLIGGPPRDTEAFF.

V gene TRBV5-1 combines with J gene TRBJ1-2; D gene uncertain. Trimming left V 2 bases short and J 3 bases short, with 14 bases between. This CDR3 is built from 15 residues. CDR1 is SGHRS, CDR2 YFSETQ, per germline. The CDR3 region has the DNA TGCGCCAGCAGCTTCGACCGGGTAGAAGACTATGGCTACACCTTC. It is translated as CASSFDRVEDYGYTF.

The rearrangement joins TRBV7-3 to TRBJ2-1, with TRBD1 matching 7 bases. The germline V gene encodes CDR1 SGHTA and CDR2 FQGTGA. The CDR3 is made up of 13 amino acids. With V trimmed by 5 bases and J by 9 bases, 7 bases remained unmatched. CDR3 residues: CASSPDRVTEQFF. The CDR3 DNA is TGTGCCAGCAGCCCCGACAGGGTGACTGAGCAGTTCTTC.

CDR3 DNA sequence: TGTGCCAGCAGCCCGGATGCGGGGCGCAGGACAGATACGCAGTATTTT. This codes for CASSPDAGRRTDTQYF. The V and J genes are TRBV7-2 and TRBJ2-3; possibly TRBD2 for D (6 bases). The V end lost 5 bases, the J end lost 3 bases, and 18 bases lay between the germline ends. The CDR3 is 16 residues long. CDR1 is SGHTA and CDR2 is FQGNSA in the germline V gene.

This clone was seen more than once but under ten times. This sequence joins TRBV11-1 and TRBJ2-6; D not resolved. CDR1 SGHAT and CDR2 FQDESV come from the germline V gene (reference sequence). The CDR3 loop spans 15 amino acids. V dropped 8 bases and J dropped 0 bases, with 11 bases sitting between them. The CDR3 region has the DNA TGTGCCAGCGGTGGGCGCATCTCTGGGGCCAACGTCCTGACTTTC. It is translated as CASGGRISGANVLTF.